Each of the 5 T cell receptor beta chains below was sequenced from the same sample in a study of blood T cell repertoires in COVID-19 (TCRdb year 2020). Library construction relied on the immunoSEQ multiplex PCR assay. The immuneACCESS repertoire file appears here via TCRdb, limited to in-frame rearrangements. These files lack a portion of the clones; in checked studies, under half of the deficit traces to unresolved V genes, and the cause of the others is not known. For this sample there are about 150,000 clones; around four fifths appear just once. The ten largest account for more than 5% of the sample. The sequencing input was PBMCs or T cells enriched from blood (not recorded which). The receptors shown here come from a woman between 45 and 60 years old who had recovered from COVID-19.

This clone was observed a single time. The CDR3: CASSLVRVGGYEQYF. In DNA form, the CDR3 reads TGTGCCAGCAGCTTGGTAAGGGTAGGAGGCTACGAGCAGTACTTC. The chain couples TRBV5-4 to TRBJ2-7; TRBD2 might be the D (5 bases). CDR1 SGHNT and CDR2 YYREEE come from the germline V gene (reference sequence). The CDR3 is made up of 15 amino acids. The V end was cut by 0 bases, the J end by 3 bases, with 13 bases between.

V is TRBV24-1 and J is TRBJ1-2; 7 nucleotides agree with TRBD1. The CDR3 is 12 residues long. After removal of 5 bases from V and 6 bases from J, the junction contained 2 bases not matched to a gene. CDR1 and CDR2 from the germline V gene are KGHDR and SFDVKD. This CDR3 is CATSGTGDGYTF. The CDR3 region has the DNA TGTGCCACCAGTGGTACAGGGGATGGCTACACCTTC.

The gene calls are TRBV4-2 and TRBJ1-2; 8 nucleotides align to TRBD1. The CDR3 is made up of 14 amino acids. After removal of 3 bases from V and 6 bases from J, the junction contained 6 bases not matched to a gene. Germline V gene data show CDR1 as LGHNA and CDR2 as YNFKEQ. CDR3 nucleotides: TGTGCCAGCAGCCACGAGACAGGGGACAATGGCTACACCTTC. Its translation is CASSHETGDNGYTF.

The chain recombines TRBV11-2 with TRBJ2-4, with 7 nucleotides matching TRBD1. Unmatched junction bases numbered 3, after V lost 1 base and J lost 0 bases. The CDR3 is 16 residues long. From germline, CDR1 is SGHAT and CDR2 FQNNGV. CDR3 in amino acids: CASSLAGTVAKNIQYF. CDR3 coding DNA: TGTGCCAGCAGCTTAGCGGGGACAGTAGCCAAAAACATTCAGTACTTC.

This chain connects TRBV11-3 to TRBJ2-1; 8 bases align to TRBD1. V gave up 5 bases and J gave up 3 bases; unmatched junction bases: 6. Germline V CDR1 and CDR2: SGHNT, YENEEA. The CDR3 loop spans 15 amino acids. The CDR3 loop reads CASSRAGGLYNEQFF. CDR3 bases: TGTGCCAGCAGCCGCGCAGGGGGCCTCTACAATGAGCAGTTCTTC.